A single sample gave rise to the 5 T cell receptor beta chains below, sequenced in a study of beta chain features in type 1 diabetes. Every bit of the isolated RNA underwent reverse transcription, so sequencing read expressed TCRB transcripts. The table came from immunoSEQ multiplex PCR; TCRdb's copy has only in-frame clones and leaves some out. The sample lists about 360,000 clones; roughly an eighth were seen once. The sample was naive CD4+ T cells from blood. The receptors shown here come from a man aged 18 to 29 in good health.

This clone was seen a few times. V and J are TRBV6-6 and TRBJ1-2, with 10 bases fitting TRBD1. From germline, CDR1 is MNHNY and CDR2 SVGAGI (reference sequence). CDR3 length equals 15 residues. The trim removed 2 bases at V and 8 bases at J, leaving 8 bases unmatched. CDR3 coding DNA: TGTGCCAGCAGTTACCCTGGGACAGGGGCAGTAGGCTACACCTTC. Residues: CASSYPGTGAVGYTF.

This clone turned up a few times. The J gene is TRBJ2-3, the V gene TRBV28; tentatively, D is TRBD2 (6 bases). CDR1 MDHEN and CDR2 SYDVKM come from the germline V gene. This CDR3 is built from 12 residues. The ends were cut back, 5 bases at V and 5 bases at J, with 8 bases in the middle. The CDR3 protein is CASSGGIDTQYF. The CDR3 bases are TGTGCCAGCAGTGGGGGGATAGATACGCAGTATTTT. The entire variable domain, with the rest obtained from reference TRBV28 and TRBJ2-3, is as follows: DVKVTQSSRYLVKRTGEKVFLECVQDMDHENMFWYRQDPGLGLRLIYFSYDVKMKEKGDIPEGYSVSREKKERFSLILESASTNQTSMYLCASSGGIDTQYFGPGTRLTVL.

The CDR3 DNA sequence: TGTGCCAGCAGCTTAGGACGACCGGGACAACACACTGAAGCTTTCTTT. Translation gives CASSLGRPGQHTEAFF. The chain employs TRBV7-9 and TRBJ1-1, with D perhaps TRBD1 (6 bases). CDR3 length: 16 amino acids. Germline CDR1 SEHNR, CDR2 FQNEAQ (reference sequence). Trimming took off 1 base at V and 3 bases at J, with 15 bases between the two ends.

The chain carries TRBV4-3 and TRBJ2-7; D not certain. Germline CDR1 is LGHNA and CDR2 is YSLEER. This CDR3 is 13 amino acids long. With 1 base removed from V and 3 bases from J, the gap between germline ends came to 7 bases. Here the CDR3 reads CASSQAENYEQYF. CDR3 nucleotides: TGCGCCAGCAGCCAAGCAGAAAACTACGAGCAGTACTTC.

This rearrangement joins TRBV7-2 to TRBJ1-3, with unresolved D. V lost 1 base and J lost 4, with 11 bases in between. Looked up from germline, CDR1 is SGHTA and CDR2 is FQGNSA. The CDR3 has 15 amino acids. The CDR3 here is CASSLGALSGNTIYF. CDR3 sequence (DNA): TGTGCCAGCAGCTTAGGGGCCCTGTCGGGAAACACCATATATTTT. The complete variable domain, with remaining parts taken from reference TRBV7-2 and TRBJ1-3, reads GAGVSQSPSNKVTEKGKDVELRCDPISGHTALYWYRQSLGQGLEFLIYFQGNSAPDKSGLPSDRFSAERTGGSVSTLTIQRTQQEDSAVYLCASSLGALSGNTIYFGEGSWLTVV.